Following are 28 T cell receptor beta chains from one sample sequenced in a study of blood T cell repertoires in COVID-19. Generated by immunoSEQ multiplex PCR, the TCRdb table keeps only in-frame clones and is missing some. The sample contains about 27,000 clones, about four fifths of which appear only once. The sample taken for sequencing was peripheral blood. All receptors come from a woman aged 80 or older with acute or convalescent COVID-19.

The DNA of the CDR3 is TGTGCCAGCAGTGATCCGGCAAACAGAAAGTCCTCTGGGGCCAACGTCCTGACTTTC. Translating it yields CASSDPANRKSSGANVLTF. The gene calls are TRBV2 and TRBJ2-6; D not certain. The CDR3 runs 19 residues. Germline V gene sequence: CDR1 SNHLY, CDR2 FYNNEI. V lost 3 bases and J lost 0, with 18 bases in between.

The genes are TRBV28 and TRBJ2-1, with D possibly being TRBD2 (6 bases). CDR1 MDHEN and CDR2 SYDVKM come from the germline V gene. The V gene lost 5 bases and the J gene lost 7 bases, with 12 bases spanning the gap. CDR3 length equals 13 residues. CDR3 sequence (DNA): TGTGCCAGCAGTCCCCCGGGAGTTAATGAGCAGTTCTTC. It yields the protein CASSPPGVNEQFF.

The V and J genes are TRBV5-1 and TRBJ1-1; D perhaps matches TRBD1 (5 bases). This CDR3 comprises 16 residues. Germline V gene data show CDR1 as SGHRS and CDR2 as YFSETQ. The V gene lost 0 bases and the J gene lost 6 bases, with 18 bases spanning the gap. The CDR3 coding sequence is TGCGCCAGCAGCTTGGCCGGGGGGGAGAACCTCTCTGAAGCTTTCTTT. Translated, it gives CASSLAGGENLSEAFF. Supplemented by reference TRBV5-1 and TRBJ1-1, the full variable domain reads KAGVTQTPRYLIKTRGQQVTLSCSPISGHRSVSWYQQTPGQGLQFLFEYFSETQRNKGNFPGRFSGRQFSNSRSEMNVSTLELGDSALYLCASSLAGGENLSEAFFGQGTRLTVV.

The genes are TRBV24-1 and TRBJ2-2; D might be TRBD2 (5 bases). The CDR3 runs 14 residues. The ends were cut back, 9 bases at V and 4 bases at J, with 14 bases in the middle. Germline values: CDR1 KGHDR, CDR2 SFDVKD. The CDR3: CATSDDRGTGELFF. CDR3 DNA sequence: TGTGCCACCTCCGACGACCGGGGCACCGGGGAGCTGTTTTTT.

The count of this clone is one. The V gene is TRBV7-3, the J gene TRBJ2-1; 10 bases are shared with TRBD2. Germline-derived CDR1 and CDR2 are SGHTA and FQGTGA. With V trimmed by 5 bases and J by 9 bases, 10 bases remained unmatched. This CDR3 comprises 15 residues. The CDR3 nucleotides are TGTGCCAGCAGCCCGAGCCGGCTAGCGGGGGTTGAGCAGTTCTTC. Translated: CASSPSRLAGVEQFF. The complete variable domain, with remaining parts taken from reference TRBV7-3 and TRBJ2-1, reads GAGVSQTPSNKVTEKGKYVELRCDPISGHTALYWYRQSLGQGPEFLIYFQGTGAADDSGLPNDRFFAVRPEGSVSTLKIQRTERGDSAVYLCASSPSRLAGVEQFFGPGTRLTVL.

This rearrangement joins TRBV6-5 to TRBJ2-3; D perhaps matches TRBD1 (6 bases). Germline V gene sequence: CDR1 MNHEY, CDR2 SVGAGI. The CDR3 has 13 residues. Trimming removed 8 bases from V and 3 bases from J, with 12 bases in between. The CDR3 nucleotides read TGTGCCAGCGGGAACAGGGTAACAGATACGCAGTATTTT. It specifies CASGNRVTDTQYF.

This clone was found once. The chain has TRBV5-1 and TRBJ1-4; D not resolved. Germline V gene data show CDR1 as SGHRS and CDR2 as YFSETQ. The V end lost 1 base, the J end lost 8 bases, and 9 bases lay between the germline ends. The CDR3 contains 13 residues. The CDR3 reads CASSLSYREKLFF. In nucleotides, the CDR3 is TGCGCCAGCAGCTTGAGCTACAGAGAAAAACTGTTTTTT.

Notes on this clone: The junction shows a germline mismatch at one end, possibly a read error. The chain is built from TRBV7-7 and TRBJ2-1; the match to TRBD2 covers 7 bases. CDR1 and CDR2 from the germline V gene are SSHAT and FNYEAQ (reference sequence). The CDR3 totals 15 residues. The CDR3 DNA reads TGTGCTAGCAGCTCAGCGGGGAGCTCCTACAATGAGCAGTTCTTC. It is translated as CASSSAGSSYNEQFF. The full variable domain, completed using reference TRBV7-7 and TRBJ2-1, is GAGVSQSPRYKVTKRGQDVTLRCDPISSHATLYWYQQALGQGPEFLTYFNYEAQPDKSGLPSDRFSAERPEGSISTLTIQRTEQRDSAMYRCASSSAGSSYNEQFFGPGTRLTVL.

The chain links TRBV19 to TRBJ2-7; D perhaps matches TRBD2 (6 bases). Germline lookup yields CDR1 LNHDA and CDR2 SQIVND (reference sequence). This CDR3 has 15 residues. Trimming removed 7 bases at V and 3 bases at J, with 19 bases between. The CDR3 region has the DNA TGTGCCAGTATGATGTCCGGGACTGGGGACTACGAGCAGTACTTC. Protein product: CASMMSGTGDYEQYF. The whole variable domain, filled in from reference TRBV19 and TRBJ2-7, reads DGGITQSPKYLFRKEGQNVTLSCEQNLNHDAMYWYRQDPGQGLRLIYYSQIVNDFQKGDIAEGYSVSREKKESFPLTVTSAQKNPTAFYLCASMMSGTGDYEQYFGPGTRLTVT.

The CDR3 DNA is TGTGCCAGCAGGCGACAACCCGGGACAGGGGGCCGAAATGAGCAGTTCTTC. Residues: CASRRQPGTGGRNEQFF. The chain has TRBV3-1 (or the pseudogene TRBV3-2) and TRBJ2-1, with 12 bases matching TRBD1. There are 17 residues in the CDR3. The V segment lost 6 bases and the J segment 7 bases; nucleotides outside the gene matches: 13. Per germline, CDR1 LGHDT and CDR2 YNNKEL (reference sequence).

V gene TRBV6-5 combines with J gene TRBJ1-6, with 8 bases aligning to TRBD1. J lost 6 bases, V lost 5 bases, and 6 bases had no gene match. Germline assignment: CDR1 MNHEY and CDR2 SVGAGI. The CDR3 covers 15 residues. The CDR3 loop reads CASSTLDRGNSPLHF. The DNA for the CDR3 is TGTGCCAGCAGTACCCTCGACAGGGGTAATTCACCCCTCCACTTT.

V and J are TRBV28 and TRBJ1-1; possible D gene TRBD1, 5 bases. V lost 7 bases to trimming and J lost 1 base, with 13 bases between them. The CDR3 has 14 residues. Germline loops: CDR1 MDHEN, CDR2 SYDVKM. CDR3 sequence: CASTTGLPNTEAFF. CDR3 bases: TGTGCCAGCACCACGGGACTCCCGAACACTGAAGCTTTCTTT.

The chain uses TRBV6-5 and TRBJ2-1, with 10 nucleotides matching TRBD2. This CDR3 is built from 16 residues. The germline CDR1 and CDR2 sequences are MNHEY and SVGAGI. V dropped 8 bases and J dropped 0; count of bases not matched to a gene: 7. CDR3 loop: CASGCSGGSSYNEQFF. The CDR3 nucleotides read TGTGCCAGCGGTTGTAGCGGGGGGAGCTCCTACAATGAGCAGTTCTTC.

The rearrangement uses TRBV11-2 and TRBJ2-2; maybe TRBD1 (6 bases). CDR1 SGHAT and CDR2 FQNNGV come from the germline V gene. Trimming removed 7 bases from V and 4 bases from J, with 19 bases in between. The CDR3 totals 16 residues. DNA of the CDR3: TGTGCCAGCAACCAGGGGCTCGGCGGTGGCACCGGGGAGCTGTTTTTT. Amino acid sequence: CASNQGLGGGTGELFF. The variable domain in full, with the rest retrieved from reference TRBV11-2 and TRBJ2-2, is EAGVAQSPRYKIIEKRQSVAFWCNPISGHATLYWYQQILGQGPKLLIQFQNNGVVDDSQLPKDRFSAERLKGVDSTLKIQPAKLEDSAVYLCASNQGLGGGTGELFFGEGSRLTVL.

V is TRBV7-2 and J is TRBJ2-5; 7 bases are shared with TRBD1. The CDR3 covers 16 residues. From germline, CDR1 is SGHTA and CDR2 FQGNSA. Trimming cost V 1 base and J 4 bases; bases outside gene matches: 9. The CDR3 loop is CASSLGQGEVPETQYF. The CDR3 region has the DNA TGTGCCAGCAGCTTAGGTCAGGGGGAAGTCCCAGAGACCCAGTACTTC.

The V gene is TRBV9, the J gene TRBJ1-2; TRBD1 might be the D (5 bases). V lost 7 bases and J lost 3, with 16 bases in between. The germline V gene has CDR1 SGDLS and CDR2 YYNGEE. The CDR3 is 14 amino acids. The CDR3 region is CASSLPGRDYGYTF. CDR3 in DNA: TGTGCCAGCTCCCTCCCTGGCAGGGACTATGGCTACACCTTC.

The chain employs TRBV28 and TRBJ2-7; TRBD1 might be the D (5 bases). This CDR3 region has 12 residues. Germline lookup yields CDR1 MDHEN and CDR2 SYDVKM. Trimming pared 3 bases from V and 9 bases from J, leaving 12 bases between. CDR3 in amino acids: CASSFQGRGQYF. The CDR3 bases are TGTGCCAGCAGTTTCCAGGGTAGGGGGCAGTACTTC.

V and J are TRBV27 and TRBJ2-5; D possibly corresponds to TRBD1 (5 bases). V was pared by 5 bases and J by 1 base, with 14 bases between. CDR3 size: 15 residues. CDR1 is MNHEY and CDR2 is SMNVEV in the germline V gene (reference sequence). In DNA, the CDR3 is TGTGCCAGCAGTCTCAAGGCAGGGATCCAAGAGACCCAGTACTTC. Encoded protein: CASSLKAGIQETQYF.

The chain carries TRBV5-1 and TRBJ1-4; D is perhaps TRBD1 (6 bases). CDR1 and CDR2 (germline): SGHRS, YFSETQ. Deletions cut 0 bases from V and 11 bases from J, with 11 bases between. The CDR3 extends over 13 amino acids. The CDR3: CASSLARGSKLFF. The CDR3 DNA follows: TGCGCCAGCAGCTTGGCCAGGGGTTCGAAACTGTTTTTT.

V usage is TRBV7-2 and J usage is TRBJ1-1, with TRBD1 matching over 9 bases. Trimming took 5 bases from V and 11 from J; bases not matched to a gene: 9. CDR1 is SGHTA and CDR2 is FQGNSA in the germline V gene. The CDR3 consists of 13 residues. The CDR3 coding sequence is TGTGCCAGCAGCGTACGGGACAGGGTCAAGGCTTTCTTT. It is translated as CASSVRDRVKAFF.

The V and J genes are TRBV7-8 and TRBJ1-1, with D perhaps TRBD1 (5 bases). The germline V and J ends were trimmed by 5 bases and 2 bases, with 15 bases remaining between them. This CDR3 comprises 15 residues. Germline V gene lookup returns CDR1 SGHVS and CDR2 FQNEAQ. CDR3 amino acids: CASSLRQGSNTEAFF. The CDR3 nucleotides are TGTGCCAGCAGCCTTCGTCAGGGATCTAACACTGAAGCTTTCTTT.

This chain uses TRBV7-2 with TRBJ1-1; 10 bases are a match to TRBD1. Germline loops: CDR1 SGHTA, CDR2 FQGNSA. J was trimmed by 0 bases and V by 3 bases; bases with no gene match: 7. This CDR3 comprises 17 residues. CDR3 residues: CASSFDRGRLLNTEAFF. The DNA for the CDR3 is TGTGCCAGCAGCTTCGACAGGGGGCGACTCTTGAACACTGAAGCTTTCTTT.

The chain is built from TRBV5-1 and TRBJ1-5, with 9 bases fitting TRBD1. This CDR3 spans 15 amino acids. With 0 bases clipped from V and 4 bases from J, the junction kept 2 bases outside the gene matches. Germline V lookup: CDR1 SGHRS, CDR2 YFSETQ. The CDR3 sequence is CASSLEGTGNQPQHF. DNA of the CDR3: TGCGCCAGCAGCTTGGAAGGGACAGGGAATCAGCCCCAGCATTTT.

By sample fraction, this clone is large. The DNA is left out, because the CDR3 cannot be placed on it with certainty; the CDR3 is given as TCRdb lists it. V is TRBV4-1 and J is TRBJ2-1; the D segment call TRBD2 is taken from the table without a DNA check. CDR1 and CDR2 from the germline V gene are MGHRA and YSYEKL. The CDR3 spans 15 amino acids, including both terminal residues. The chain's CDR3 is CASSPHVAGGIIEFF.

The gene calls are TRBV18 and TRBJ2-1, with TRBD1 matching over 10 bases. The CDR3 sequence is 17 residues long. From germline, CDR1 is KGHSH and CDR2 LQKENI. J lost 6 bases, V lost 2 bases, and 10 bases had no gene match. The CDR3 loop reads CASSPKGHGTGVNEQFF. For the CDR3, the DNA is TGTGCCAGCTCACCAAAGGGGCACGGGACAGGGGTCAATGAGCAGTTCTTC.

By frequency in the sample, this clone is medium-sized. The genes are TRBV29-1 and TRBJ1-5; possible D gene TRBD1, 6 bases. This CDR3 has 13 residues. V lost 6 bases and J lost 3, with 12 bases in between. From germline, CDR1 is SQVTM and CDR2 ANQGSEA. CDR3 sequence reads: CSVRDNFNQPQHF. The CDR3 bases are TGCAGCGTCCGGGACAACTTCAATCAGCCCCAGCATTTT.

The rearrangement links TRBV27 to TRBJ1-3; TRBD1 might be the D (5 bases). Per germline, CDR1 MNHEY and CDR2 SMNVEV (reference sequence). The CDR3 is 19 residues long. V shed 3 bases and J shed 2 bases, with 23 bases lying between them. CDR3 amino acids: CASSFETDIPSTPGNTIYF. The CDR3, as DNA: TGTGCCAGCAGTTTTGAGACAGACATCCCCTCAACTCCTGGAAACACCATATATTTT.

The CDR3 loop is CASSEHRDYQETQYF. CDR3 DNA: TGTGCCAGCAGTGAACACCGGGACTACCAAGAGACCCAGTACTTC. The V call is TRBV25-1, the J call TRBJ2-5, with D possibly being TRBD2 (6 bases). CDR1 is MGHDK, CDR2 SYGVNS, per germline. The CDR3 has 15 amino acids. V lost 2 bases and J lost 0, with 10 bases in between.